Listed here is a single TCR beta chain. These data belong to a study of blood T cell repertoires in COVID-19. Study-level background: The United States, Italy and Spain provided the acute and convalescent COVID-19 samples. T cells, B-cell-depleted T cells, or PBMCs provided the cDNA or gDNA that served as material.

In the source study's methods: Reference gene primer amplification gave nucleated cell count estimates. Produced via immunoSEQ multiplex PCR; TCRdb's table is partial and in-frame only. V, J and clone size reflect that table, while D and trimming were determined from the DNA. The repertoire holds under 350,000 clones, with 83% as singletons. This receptor was taken from a woman between 50 and 59 years old who had recovered from COVID-19. Sequencing was done on a sample of peripheral blood.

CDR3 sequence reads: CASSPTLNTEAFF. CDR3 bases: TGTGCCAGCAGCCCCACTTTGAACACTGAAGCTTTCTTT. This chain links TRBV14 with TRBJ1-1; no clear D gene. This CDR3 has 13 residues. Germline CDR1 is SGHDN and CDR2 is FVKESK. Trimming left V 4 bases short and J 0 bases short, with 6 bases between.